What follows describes a single TCR beta chain. The CDR3 has 18 amino acids. V shed 2 bases and J shed 0 bases, with 18 bases lying between them. Germline CDR1 and CDR2: SGHRS and YFSETQ. This sample is part of a study of T-cell reconstitution after alpha-beta-depleted transplantation in children. The TCRbeta library incorporated unique molecular identifiers. TCRdb re-derived calls from the PCR reads in MiXCR, one entry per CDR3 protein. There are 130,000 or so distinct CDR3 sequences in the sample; roughly 9% occur only once, and nearly 25% lies in the top ten. Sequenced material: PBMCs, mostly from graft donor cells, taken 180 days after TCRalphabeta/CD19-depleted stem cell transplant. The origin of this receptor is a girl in the first two years of life who had a stem cell transplant for combined immunodeficiency, so the T cells may come from the graft donor. The chain joins TRBV5-1 to TRBJ2-1; D might be TRBD1 (6 bases). The CDR3 region has the DNA TGCGCCAGCAGCTTCCTATGGGGGCAGTTTAGCTCCTACAATGAGCAGTTCTTC. Protein sequence: CASSFLWGQFSSYNEQFF.